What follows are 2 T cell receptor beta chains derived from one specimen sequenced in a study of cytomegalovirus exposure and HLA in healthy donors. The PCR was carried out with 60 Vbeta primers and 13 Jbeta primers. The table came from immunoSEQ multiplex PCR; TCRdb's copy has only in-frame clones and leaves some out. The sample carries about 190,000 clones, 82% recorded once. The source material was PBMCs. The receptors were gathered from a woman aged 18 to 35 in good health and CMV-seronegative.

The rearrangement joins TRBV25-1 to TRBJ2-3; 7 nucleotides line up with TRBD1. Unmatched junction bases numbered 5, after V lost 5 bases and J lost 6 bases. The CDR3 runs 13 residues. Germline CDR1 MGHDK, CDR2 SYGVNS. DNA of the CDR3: TGTGCCAGCAGTCCAAAAGGGGGCGATACGCAGTATTTT. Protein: CASSPKGGDTQYF.

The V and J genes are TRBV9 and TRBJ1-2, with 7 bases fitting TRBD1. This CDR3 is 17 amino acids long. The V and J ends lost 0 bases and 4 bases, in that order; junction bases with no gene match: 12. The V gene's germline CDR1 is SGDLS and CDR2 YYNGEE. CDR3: CASSVALTQGTGYGYTF. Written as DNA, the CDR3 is TGTGCCAGCAGCGTAGCCCTCACACAGGGGACCGGCTATGGCTACACCTTC.